Each of the 30 T cell receptor beta chains below was sequenced from the same sample in a study of T cells in Graves' hyperthyroidism and ophthalmopathy (dated 2019 in TCRdb). The library was produced with multiplex PCR. This sample was sequenced with an Illumina HiSeq 2000. TCR beta CDR3 regions were amplified from RNA transcripts. A first-round RT-PCR of the TCR CDR3 used the HTBI primer set with the Qiagen OneStep RT-PCR kit. The public sequencing data were trimmed at Q25 with fastp and processed into clonotypes with MiXCR by TCRdb, which kept only in-frame beta chains. Identical CDR3 protein sequences are pooled into one entry, listed with their most common genes and DNA. For this sample the table gives some 320,000 distinct CDR3 sequences, of which approximately 13% were detected only once. The top ten constitute 34% of the sample. The sequencing sample was made of blood. These receptors were obtained from a woman in her thirties or forties with Graves' ophthalmopathy.

This clonotype was observed at least ten times. The rearrangement joins TRBV6-1 to TRBJ2-3; D perhaps matches TRBD2 (6 bases). The germline V gene encodes CDR1 MNHNS and CDR2 SASEGT. The CDR3 spans 15 residues. V shed 1 base and J shed 0 bases, with 8 bases lying between them. The CDR3 region is CASSEGSGSTDTQYF. CDR3 nucleotide sequence: TGTGCCAGCAGTGAAGGAAGCGGGAGCACAGATACGCAGTATTTT.

The chain couples TRBV7-9 to TRBJ1-1, with D hard to call. The CDR3 is 13 amino acids. The ends were cut back, 2 bases at V and 8 bases at J, with 12 bases in the middle. From germline, CDR1 is SEHNR and CDR2 FQNEAQ (reference sequence). The chain's CDR3 is CASSLTDFPEAFF. CDR3 bases: TGTGCCAGCAGCTTAACGGACTTCCCCGAAGCTTTCTTT. The full variable domain, rest sourced from reference TRBV7-9 and TRBJ1-1, is DTGVSQNPRHKITKRGQNVTFRCDPISEHNRLYWYRQTLGQGPEFLTYFQNEAQLEKSRLLSDRFSAERPKGSFSTLEIQRTEQGDSAMYLCASSLTDFPEAFFGQGTRLTVV.

This clonotype turned up a few times. The chain carries TRBV15 and TRBJ2-4, with 7 bases matching TRBD2. V dropped 0 bases and J dropped 4; count of bases not matched to a gene: 6. The germline gives CDR1 LNHNV, CDR2 YYDKDF (reference sequence). The CDR3 has 16 amino acids. The CDR3 region is CATSRDWASGKNIQYF. The CDR3 nucleotides are TGTGCCACCAGCAGAGATTGGGCTAGCGGAAAAAACATTCAGTACTTC. Combining the CDR3 with reference TRBV15 and TRBJ2-4 gives the whole variable domain DAMVIQNPRYQVTQFGKPVTLSCSQTLNHNVMYWYQQKSSQAPKLLFHYYDKDFNNEADTPDNFQSRRPNTSFCFLDIRSPGLGDTAMYLCATSRDWASGKNIQYFGAGTRLSVL.

The chain carries TRBV24-1 and TRBJ2-5; no clear D gene. In germline, CDR1 is KGHDR, CDR2 SFDVKD. V lost 2 bases and J 2 bases, leaving 8 bases between the germline ends. This CDR3 spans 14 amino acids. The CDR3 coding sequence is TGTGCCACCAGTGATTGGGCGGATCAAGAGACCCAGTACTTC. Its translation: CATSDWADQETQYF.

The chain has TRBV7-9 and TRBJ1-2; a possible D gene is TRBD1 (6 bases). Deletions cut 0 bases from V and 4 bases from J, with 15 bases between. The CDR3 covers 16 residues. The germline CDR1 and CDR2 sequences are SEHNR and FQNEAQ (reference sequence). For the CDR3, the DNA is TGTGCCAGCAGCTTAGCCCTACAGGGTAGGAGCTATGGCTACACCTTC. It codes for CASSLALQGRSYGYTF.

This clonotype showed up many times. The gene calls are TRBV20-1 and TRBJ1-2; 7 bases agree with TRBD1. Germline V CDR1 and CDR2: DFQATT, SNEGSKA (reference sequence). Trimming removed 0 bases from V and 6 bases from J; junction bases left unmatched: 10. The CDR3 contains 15 residues. Written as DNA, the CDR3 is TGCAGTGCTAGAGACCCACAGGGGTCGGAGGATGGCTACACCTTC. This gives the protein CSARDPQGSEDGYTF.

This clonotype was counted at least ten times. The rearrangement joins TRBV12-3 or TRBV12-4 to TRBJ2-1; D is perhaps TRBD2 (6 bases). The CDR3 has 14 amino acids. Trimming pared 3 bases from V and 7 bases from J, leaving 13 bases between. This chain's CDR3 is CASSFGLASNEQFF. The CDR3 DNA sequence: TGTGCCAGCAGTTTCGGTCTAGCGTCAAATGAGCAGTTCTTC.

This clonotype was detected many times. V usage is TRBV5-1 and J usage is TRBJ1-1, with D tentatively TRBD1 (5 bases). Germline-derived CDR1 and CDR2 are SGHRS and YFSETQ. V dropped 2 bases and J dropped 6 bases, with 14 bases sitting between them. There are 14 residues in the CDR3. The CDR3 is CASSFRTGDAEAFF. DNA for the CDR3: TGCGCCAGCAGCTTTCGTACAGGTGATGCTGAAGCTTTCTTT.

This clonotype was observed a few times. The chain recombines TRBV5-4 with TRBJ1-2; no reliable D call. CDR1 and CDR2 from the germline V gene are SGHNT and YYREEE (reference sequence). This CDR3 region has 14 residues. Trimming pared 2 bases from V and 2 bases from J, leaving 10 bases between. The chain's CDR3 is CASSLGQQNYGYTF. In DNA form, the CDR3 reads TGTGCCAGCAGCTTAGGCCAACAGAACTATGGCTACACCTTC.

This clonotype occurred many times. CDR3 bases: TGCGCCAGCAGCTCCAAAGGGGCGGTAGGGGTGGCAGATACGCAGTATTTT. Translating gives CASSSKGAVGVADTQYF. The rearrangement links TRBV5-1 to TRBJ2-3; maybe TRBD1 (5 bases). This CDR3 region has 17 residues. Germline CDR1 is SGHRS and CDR2 is YFSETQ. V was pared by 3 bases and J by 4 bases, with 21 bases between.

This clonotype came up many times. The chain links TRBV6-1 to TRBJ2-1; tentatively, D is TRBD2 (6 bases). The CDR3 has 14 amino acids. Germline loops: CDR1 MNHNS, CDR2 SASEGT. The V end was cut by 5 bases, the J end by 5 bases, with 13 bases between. The CDR3 region has the DNA TGTGCCAGCAGTTATGGGCGGGGACACAATGAGCAGTTCTTC. Its protein product is CASSYGRGHNEQFF.

The chain carries TRBV5-1 and TRBJ1-5, with D possibly being TRBD1 (5 bases). Per the germline V gene, CDR1 is SGHRS and CDR2 is YFSETQ. V lost 1 base, J lost 9 bases, and 14 bases lay in between. The CDR3 totals 14 residues. The CDR3 region is CASSLNAGGAPQHF. The CDR3 DNA sequence: TGCGCCAGCAGCTTGAATGCTGGGGGAGCGCCCCAGCATTTT.

This clonotype was seen more than once but under ten times. The chain links TRBV6-1 to TRBJ1-2, with D possibly matching TRBD1 (5 bases). CDR3 length equals 15 residues. Germline V gene lookup returns CDR1 MNHNS and CDR2 SASEGT. Trimming shortened V by 6 bases and J by 5 bases, and 19 bases separated the two germline ends. In nucleotides, the CDR3 is TGTGCCAGCAGAACTACGGGACGGAGTTTTTATGGCTACACCTTC. Translation: CASRTTGRSFYGYTF.

This clonotype was seen more than once but under ten times. CDR3 nucleotides: TGCGCCAGCAGCCAAGGTGTAGCGGGGGCAGAGACCCAGTACTTC. This sequence encodes CASSQGVAGAETQYF. The chain joins TRBV4-1 to TRBJ2-5, with TRBD2 identical over 9 bases. This CDR3 has 15 amino acids. V gave up 1 base and J gave up 4 bases; unmatched junction bases: 4. CDR1 and CDR2 from the germline V gene are MGHRA and YSYEKL.

This chain joins TRBV4-1 and TRBJ1-4; TRBD1 matches 9 bases. The CDR3 is 16 amino acids. Trimming took 5 bases from V and 6 from J; bases not matched to a gene: 10. Germline assignment: CDR1 MGHRA and CDR2 YSYEKL. The CDR3 loop reads CASSTTTGGADEKLFF. DNA for the CDR3: TGCGCCAGCAGCACTACTACAGGGGGCGCAGATGAAAAACTGTTTTTT.

The genes are TRBV3-1 and TRBJ2-2; 7 positions agree with TRBD2. The CDR3 contains 19 residues. After removal of 2 bases from V and 6 bases from J, the junction contained 18 bases not matched to a gene. The germline CDR1 and CDR2 sequences are LGHDT and YNNKEL (reference sequence). DNA of the CDR3: TGTGCCAGCAGCCAAACCCTAGGTCTGACTAGCCTTAGCGCCGGGGAGCTGTTTTTT. It encodes CASSQTLGLTSLSAGELFF.

The chain joins TRBV20-1 to TRBJ2-1; 11 nucleotides align to TRBD2. Trimming cost V 6 bases and J 9 bases; bases outside gene matches: 10. Germline-derived CDR1 and CDR2 are DFQATT and SNEGSKA (reference sequence). The CDR3 consists of 14 residues. The DNA of the CDR3 is TGCAGTGCCAGTAGCGGGGGGGCTATAATTGAGCAGTTCTTC. Its protein is CSASSGGAIIEQFF.

This clonotype has ten or more counts. V is TRBV29-1 and J is TRBJ2-3; tentatively, D is TRBD2 (5 bases). V lost 3 bases and J 5 bases, leaving 21 bases between the germline ends. Germline V gene lookup returns CDR1 SQVTM and CDR2 ANQGSEA. There are 16 residues in the CDR3. The CDR3 loop reads CSVDRWENPVKDTQYF. The CDR3 DNA is TGCAGCGTTGATAGGTGGGAGAACCCGGTCAAAGATACGCAGTATTTT.

This clonotype was detected a few times. The V gene is TRBV19, the J gene TRBJ2-5; D possibly corresponds to TRBD2 (6 bases). The CDR3 covers 16 residues. Germline lookup yields CDR1 LNHDA and CDR2 SQIVND (reference sequence). V lost 0 bases and J 2 bases, leaving 13 bases between the germline ends. CDR3 in DNA: TGTGCCAGTAGTATAGATGTTTGGGGGACTCAAGAGACCCAGTACTTC. It codes for CASSIDVWGTQETQYF.

In this sample, this clonotype turned up many times. The gene calls are TRBV28 and TRBJ2-1; TRBD2 might be the D (5 bases). V was cut by 6 bases and J by 0 bases, with 15 bases left in between. Germline loops: CDR1 MDHEN, CDR2 SYDVKM. The CDR3 totals 16 residues. The CDR3: CASRDLLGSSYNEQFF. CDR3 nucleotide sequence: TGTGCCAGCAGAGACTTACTAGGAAGCTCCTACAATGAGCAGTTCTTC.

About this clonotype itself: This could be a read error, since a much larger clone is one nucleotide away. The gene calls are TRBV29-1 and TRBJ2-7; D is unclear. Germline values: CDR1 SQVTM, CDR2 ANQGSEA. With 3 bases removed from V and 2 bases from J, the gap between germline ends came to 8 bases. The CDR3 consists of 12 residues. CDR3 coding DNA: TGCAGCGTTGAGACTCTAGCCTACGAGCAGTACTTC. It codes for CSVETLAYEQYF.

At least ten counts were recorded for this clonotype. The rearrangement uses TRBV11-2 and TRBJ1-1; no definite D call. V lost 6 bases, J lost 1 base, and 21 bases lay in between. Germline CDR1 is SGHAT and CDR2 is FQNNGV. The CDR3 is 17 residues long. The CDR3 here is CASRDAGMMTKNTEAFF. The CDR3 DNA sequence: TGTGCCAGCAGGGACGCGGGGATGATGACGAAGAACACTGAAGCTTTCTTT.

This clonotype has ten or more counts. The V and J genes are TRBV7-9 and TRBJ1-1, with D uncertain. Germline values: CDR1 SEHNR, CDR2 FQNEAQ (reference sequence). Trimming cost V 3 bases and J 1 base, with 9 bases left between them. The CDR3 contains 14 residues. The CDR3 coding sequence is TGTGCCAGCAGCTTCGGTCCTAAGAACACTGAAGCTTTCTTT. It translates to CASSFGPKNTEAFF.

This clonotype has a handful of counts. This chain joins TRBV5-1 and TRBJ1-3, with TRBD1 identical over 7 bases. The trim removed 0 bases at V and 2 bases at J, leaving 5 bases unmatched. CDR1 and CDR2 from the germline V gene are SGHRS and YFSETQ. The CDR3 length is 16 residues. The CDR3 DNA sequence: TGCGCCAGCAGCTTGGGGGACAGTAGGCCTGGAAACACCATATATTTT. As protein: CASSLGDSRPGNTIYF. Complete variable domain (other parts from reference TRBV5-1 and TRBJ1-3): KAGVTQTPRYLIKTRGQQVTLSCSPISGHRSVSWYQQTPGQGLQFLFEYFSETQRNKGNFPGRFSGRQFSNSRSEMNVSTLELGDSALYLCASSLGDSRPGNTIYFGEGSWLTVV.

This clonotype was counted many times. This chain joins TRBV20-1 and TRBJ2-7; TRBD2 might be the D (5 bases). The CDR3 is 13 residues long. The ends were cut back, 2 bases at V and 3 bases at J, with 11 bases in the middle. Per the germline V gene, CDR1 is DFQATT and CDR2 is SNEGSKA (reference sequence). This CDR3 is CSARHGGIYEQYF. The CDR3 nucleotides read TGCAGTGCTAGACACGGAGGTATCTACGAGCAGTACTTC.

This clonotype occurred many times. V and J are TRBV18 and TRBJ2-1; D gene ambiguous. The CDR3 has 13 residues. With 8 bases removed from V and 0 bases from J, the gap between germline ends came to 8 bases. The germline V gene has CDR1 KGHSH and CDR2 LQKENI. CDR3 region: CASKLSSYNEQFF. The CDR3, as DNA: TGTGCCAGCAAACTGAGCTCCTACAATGAGCAGTTCTTC. Filled out from reference TRBV18 and TRBJ2-1, the complete variable domain reads NAGVMQNPRHLVRRRGQEARLRCSPMKGHSHVYWYRQLPEEGLKFMVYLQKENIIDESGMPKERFSAEFPKEGPSILRIQQVVRGDSAAYFCASKLSSYNEQFFGPGTRLTVL.

The CDR3 region is CASSLLAGGQGTDTQYF. The DNA for the CDR3 is TGTGCCAGCAGCTTACTAGCGGGGGGCCAGGGCACAGATACGCAGTATTTT. V gene TRBV11-2 combines with J gene TRBJ2-3, with 11 bases that match TRBD2. Losses at the gene ends were 2 bases for V and 1 base for J; bases not matched to a gene: 5. Germline CDR1 is SGHAT and CDR2 is FQNNGV. The CDR3 has 17 amino acids.

The V call is TRBV20-1, the J call TRBJ2-1; possible D gene TRBD2, 6 bases. Germline CDR1 reads DFQATT; CDR2 reads SNEGSKA (reference sequence). The CDR3 length is 13 residues. Trimming took off 6 bases at V and 1 base at J, with 10 bases between the two ends. The chain's CDR3 is CSAGLLSYNEQFF. The CDR3 coding sequence is TGCAGTGCGGGACTTTTGTCCTACAATGAGCAGTTCTTC.

J is TRBJ2-7 and V is TRBV27; possible D gene TRBD1, 6 bases. The CDR3 totals 14 residues. CDR1 and CDR2 (germline): MNHEY, SMNVEV (reference sequence). Trimming removed 6 bases from V and 5 bases from J, with 17 bases in between. CDR3 residues: CASRPYRENHEQYF. DNA of the CDR3: TGTGCCAGCAGACCATACAGGGAGAACCACGAGCAGTACTTC.

This clonotype was counted many times. The chain employs TRBV6-5 and TRBJ1-3; D call uncertain. The V end lost 2 bases, the J end lost 0 bases, and 14 bases lay between the germline ends. The CDR3 covers 17 residues. Germline V gives CDR1 MNHEY, CDR2 SVGAGI. DNA of the CDR3: TGTGCCAGCAGTTACCTCCCCTTAGCAGACTCTGGAAACACCATATATTTT. It codes for CASSYLPLADSGNTIYF.